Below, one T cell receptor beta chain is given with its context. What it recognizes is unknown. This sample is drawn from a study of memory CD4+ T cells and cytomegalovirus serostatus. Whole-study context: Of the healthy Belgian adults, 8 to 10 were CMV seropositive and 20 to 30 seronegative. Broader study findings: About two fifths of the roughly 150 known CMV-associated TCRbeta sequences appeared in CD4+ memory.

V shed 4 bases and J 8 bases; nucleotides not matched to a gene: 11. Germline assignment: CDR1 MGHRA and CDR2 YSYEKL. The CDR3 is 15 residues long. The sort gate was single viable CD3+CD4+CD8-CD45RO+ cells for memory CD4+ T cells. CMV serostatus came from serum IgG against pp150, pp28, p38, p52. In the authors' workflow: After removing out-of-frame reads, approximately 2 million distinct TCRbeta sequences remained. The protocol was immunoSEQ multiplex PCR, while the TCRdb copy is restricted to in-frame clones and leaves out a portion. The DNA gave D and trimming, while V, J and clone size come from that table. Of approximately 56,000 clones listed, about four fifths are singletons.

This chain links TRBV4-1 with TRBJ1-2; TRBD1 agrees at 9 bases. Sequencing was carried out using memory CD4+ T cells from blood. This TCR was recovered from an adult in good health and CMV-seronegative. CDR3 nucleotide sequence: TGCGCCAGCAGCCTCACTACAGGGGGCCACGGGGGCTACACCTTC. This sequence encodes CASSLTTGGHGGYTF.